These 28 T cell receptor beta chains were all obtained from the same sample, sequenced in a study of blood T cell repertoires in COVID-19. Clones were read by immunoSEQ multiplex PCR, and TCRdb kept only the in-frame ones, dropping some. The sample lists 20,000 or so clones, about nine tenths occurring once. The sample consisted of peripheral blood. Every receptor here comes from a man in his fifties with active COVID-19.

The chain is built from TRBV4-1 and TRBJ1-1; perhaps TRBD1 as D (6 bases). The V gene's germline CDR1 is MGHRA and CDR2 YSYEKL. Trimming cost V 4 bases and J 4 bases, with 19 bases left between them. The CDR3 has 16 amino acids. The CDR3 DNA is TGCGCCAGCAGCCCGCGTCCATACAGGGCGGTCACTGAAGCTTTCTTT. Its translation is CASSPRPYRAVTEAFF.

This sequence joins TRBV6-1 and TRBJ1-5, with TRBD1 as a possible D gene (5 bases). The V gene's germline CDR1 is MNHNS and CDR2 SASEGT. This CDR3 region has 15 residues. Trimming took 2 bases from V and 7 from J, leaving 15 bases between them. The CDR3 DNA is TGTGCCAGCAGTGAAATGGTCTGGGGCGCCCAGCCCCAGCATTTT. Its protein product is CASSEMVWGAQPQHF.

This sequence joins TRBV3-1 (or the pseudogene TRBV3-2) and TRBJ1-1; D unclear. The germline V and J ends were trimmed by 0 bases and 1 base, with 6 bases remaining between them. CDR3 size: 14 residues. Germline loops: CDR1 LGHDT, CDR2 YNNKEL (reference sequence). CDR3 bases: TGTGCCAGCAGCCAAGATAGCGCGAACACTGAAGCTTTCTTT. It is translated as CASSQDSANTEAFF.

This chain links TRBV10-3 with TRBJ1-1, with 7 positions matching TRBD1. V lost 3 bases and J lost 2; bases outside the gene matches: 6. CDR3 length equals 15 residues. The V gene's germline CDR1 is ENHRY and CDR2 SYGVKD. The CDR3 sequence: CAISDPTGTNTEAFF. The CDR3 DNA reads as TGTGCCATCAGTGACCCGACAGGGACTAACACTGAAGCTTTCTTT.

CDR3 loop: CASRGRQGVYGYTF. In DNA form, the CDR3 reads TGTGCCAGCAGAGGACGACAGGGAGTCTATGGCTACACCTTC. This chain connects TRBV2 to TRBJ1-2; TRBD1 agrees at 7 bases. The CDR3 contains 14 residues. The V and J ends lost 6 bases and 4 bases, in that order; junction bases with no gene match: 8. The germline gives CDR1 SNHLY, CDR2 FYNNEI. Based on the CDR3 plus reference TRBV2 and TRBJ1-2, the full variable domain is EPEVTQTPSHQVTQMGQEVILRCVPISNHLYFYWYRQILGQKVEFLVSFYNNEISEKSEIFDDQFSVERPDGSNFTLKIRSTKLEDSAMYFCASRGRQGVYGYTFGSGTRLTVV.

A few counts support this clone. The chain couples TRBV19 to TRBJ1-5, with TRBD1 matching 10 bases. The junction had 3 bases not matched to a gene; V was cut back by 5 bases and J by 2 bases. In germline, CDR1 is LNHDA, CDR2 SQIVND (reference sequence). The CDR3 runs to 15 residues. CDR3 sequence (DNA): TGTGCCAGTAGTCCCGGACAGGGGGGCAATCAGCCCCAGCATTTT. It translates to CASSPGQGGNQPQHF.

The chain joins TRBV30 to TRBJ1-5, with 10 positions matching TRBD1. Germline V gene sequence: CDR1 GTSNPN, CDR2 SVGIG (reference sequence). This CDR3 is built from 14 residues. J was trimmed by 4 bases and V by 5 bases; bases with no gene match: 5. The CDR3 DNA follows: TGTGCCTGGTCTCCGGGACAGGGGAATCAGCCCCAGCATTTT. Residues: CAWSPGQGNQPQHF.

The genes are TRBV6-5 and TRBJ1-1, with D uncertain. This CDR3 contains 13 residues. Trimming left V 11 bases short and J 0 bases short, with 13 bases between. Germline CDR1 reads MNHEY; CDR2 reads SVGAGI. The CDR3 DNA reads TGTGCCTCCCGGGGTGGGCTGAACACTGAAGCTTTCTTT. The encoded protein is CASRGGLNTEAFF.

This rearrangement joins TRBV2 to TRBJ2-1; TRBD2 aligns across 8 bases. Germline CDR1 is SNHLY and CDR2 is FYNNEI. The V and J ends lost 4 bases and 1 base, in that order; junction bases with no gene match: 6. This CDR3 spans 16 amino acids. CDR3 sequence reads: CASSGSGDASYNEQFF. Written as DNA, the CDR3 is TGTGCCAGCAGTGGTAGCGGGGATGCTTCCTACAATGAGCAGTTCTTC.

The genes are TRBV9 and TRBJ2-3; D might be TRBD1 (6 bases). Germline V gene data show CDR1 as SGDLS and CDR2 as YYNGEE. The CDR3 contains 13 residues. V was pared by 4 bases and J by 6 bases, with 12 bases between. The CDR3 DNA sequence: TGTGCCAGCAGCCCAACAGGGACCGATACGCAGTATTTT. This codes for CASSPTGTDTQYF.

This clone was counted a few times. The chain joins TRBV29-1 to TRBJ2-3, with a weak D call TRBD1 (5 bases). The germline V and J ends were trimmed by 3 bases and 3 bases, with 13 bases remaining between them. This CDR3 contains 14 residues. CDR1 is SQVTM, CDR2 ANQGSEA, per germline. The CDR3 region has the DNA TGCAGCGTTGATGCCCCCCAGGGAACAGATACGCAGTATTTT. Protein product: CSVDAPQGTDTQYF.

The V call is TRBV7-3, the J call TRBJ2-3, with TRBD2 as a possible D gene (7 bases). Trimming took 5 bases from V and 8 from J, leaving 17 bases between them. Germline CDR1 SGHTA, CDR2 FQGTGA. The CDR3 is 14 amino acids. The CDR3 region is CASSPRGRGFTQYF. For the CDR3, the DNA is TGTGCCAGCAGCCCGAGGGGGAGGGGATTTACGCAGTATTTT.

The gene calls are TRBV6-6 and TRBJ1-2; tentative D call: TRBD1 (5 bases). The V end lost 5 bases, the J end lost 6 bases, and 13 bases lay between the germline ends. This CDR3 is built from 13 residues. Germline values: CDR1 MNHNY, CDR2 SVGAGI (reference sequence). The CDR3 DNA sequence: TGTGCCAGCAGTCTCCGATCGACAGATGGCTACACCTTC. It specifies CASSLRSTDGYTF.

The rearrangement uses TRBV27 and TRBJ2-2; maybe TRBD2 (6 bases). V shed 5 bases and J shed 3 bases, with 13 bases lying between them. Per germline, CDR1 MNHEY and CDR2 SMNVEV (reference sequence). This CDR3 is 15 amino acids long. The CDR3 DNA is TGTGCCAGCAGTCTAAGAGGCGGGGACACCGGGGAGCTGTTTTTT. Protein: CASSLRGGDTGELFF.

The rearrangement links TRBV2 to TRBJ2-3; TRBD1 agrees at 10 bases. Trimming cost V 6 bases and J 4 bases; bases outside gene matches: 4. Germline-derived CDR1 and CDR2 are SNHLY and FYNNEI. The CDR3 runs 14 residues. DNA of the CDR3: TGTGCCAGCAGAAAGGACAGGGGGGCAGATACGCAGTATTTT. It is translated as CASRKDRGADTQYF.

This sequence joins TRBV29-1 and TRBJ1-4; a weak D match, TRBD1 (6 bases). V lost 7 bases and J 4 bases, leaving 16 bases between the germline ends. The germline CDR1 and CDR2 sequences are SQVTM and ANQGSEA. The length of the CDR3 is 14 residues. The chain's CDR3 is CSASQGFGNEKLFF. The CDR3 coding sequence is TGCAGCGCGTCCCAGGGGTTCGGTAATGAAAAACTGTTTTTT.

This chain uses TRBV2 with TRBJ2-1, with TRBD1 identical over 9 bases. Germline-derived CDR1 and CDR2 are SNHLY and FYNNEI. The V gene end was trimmed by 7 bases and the J gene end by 2 bases; junction bases not matched to a gene: 3. This CDR3 comprises 14 residues. CDR3 in DNA: TGTGCCAGCACCCGACAGGGGGCCTACAATGAGCAGTTCTTC. It is translated as CASTRQGAYNEQFF.

The J gene is TRBJ1-2, the V gene TRBV7-9; D gene uncertain. There are 14 residues in the CDR3. Germline V gene data show CDR1 as SEHNR and CDR2 as FQNEAQ (reference sequence). The V and J ends lost 5 bases and 0 bases respectively, with 10 bases between them. The CDR3 reads CASSPAAANYGYTF. Here the CDR3 DNA reads TGTGCCAGCAGCCCCGCGGCTGCTAACTATGGCTACACCTTC.

This clone was detected once. The chain links TRBV5-1 to TRBJ2-5, with 14 nucleotides matching TRBD2. The CDR3 loop spans 16 amino acids. The V and J ends lost 4 bases and 5 bases, in that order; junction bases with no gene match: 7. From germline, CDR1 is SGHRS and CDR2 YFSETQ. CDR3 in amino acids: CASSRTSGGSGETQYF. CDR3 bases: TGCGCCAGCAGCAGGACTAGCGGGGGGTCCGGGGAGACCCAGTACTTC.

The chain combines TRBV4-1 with TRBJ1-6, with D tentatively TRBD1 (5 bases). This CDR3 is 16 amino acids long. With 2 bases removed from V and 9 bases from J, the gap between germline ends came to 17 bases. Germline-derived CDR1 and CDR2 are MGHRA and YSYEKL. CDR3 bases: TGCGCCAGCAGCCAACACCGGGAGACAGAGGGTTCACCCCTCCACTTT. It encodes CASSQHRETEGSPLHF.

The V call is TRBV5-1, the J call TRBJ1-1; D is ambiguous. The V and J ends lost 4 bases and 8 bases respectively, with 9 bases between them. The CDR3 totals 11 residues. Germline lookup yields CDR1 SGHRS and CDR2 YFSETQ. The CDR3 loop is CASSLDREAFF. For the CDR3, the DNA is TGCGCCAGCAGCCTGGACCGGGAAGCTTTCTTT.

This chain joins TRBV27 and TRBJ1-5, with 10 bases aligning to TRBD1. The CDR3 length is 16 residues. Trimming cost V 4 bases and J 9 bases; bases outside gene matches: 12. The V gene's germline CDR1 is MNHEY and CDR2 SMNVEV (reference sequence). The CDR3 sequence is CASSSGQGGIVGPQHF. For the CDR3, the DNA is TGTGCCAGCAGTTCCGGACAGGGGGGGATAGTCGGGCCCCAGCATTTT.

This clone was counted only a few times. This chain links TRBV7-8 with TRBJ1-4, with 10 positions matching TRBD1. This CDR3 contains 16 residues. J gave up 1 base and V 5 bases, and 4 bases lay outside the gene matches. Germline CDR1 and CDR2: SGHVS and FQNEAQ. Written as DNA, the CDR3 is TGTGCCAGCAGCGTCCGGGACAGGGGAACTAATGAAAAACTGTTTTTT. It codes for CASSVRDRGTNEKLFF.

The rearrangement uses TRBV3-1 (or the pseudogene TRBV3-2) and TRBJ2-2; D is possibly TRBD2 (6 bases). This CDR3 is 14 amino acids long. Germline CDR1 and CDR2: LGHDT and YNNKEL (reference sequence). V lost 3 bases and J lost 3, with 8 bases in between. The CDR3 spells CASSQEGHTGELFF. The CDR3 DNA sequence: TGTGCCAGCAGCCAGGAGGGCCACACCGGGGAGCTGTTTTTT.

CDR3 in amino acids: CASSIDRENEQYF. Written as DNA, the CDR3 is TGTGCCAGCAGTATCGACAGGGAGAACGAGCAGTACTTC. This chain joins TRBV25-1 and TRBJ2-7; 7 bases line up with TRBD1. This CDR3 contains 13 residues. Per germline, CDR1 MGHDK and CDR2 SYGVNS. Germline trimming cut 5 bases from V and 5 bases from J; bases unmatched to any gene: 6.

J is TRBJ2-7 and V is TRBV4-1, with TRBD2 matching 12 bases. The V segment lost 4 bases and the J segment 6 bases; nucleotides outside the gene matches: 13. CDR3 length: 17 residues. The V gene's germline CDR1 is MGHRA and CDR2 YSYEKL. The CDR3 region has the DNA TGCGCCAGCAGCCCGGGACTAGCGGGCCCCCGACGGAGCGAGCAGTACTTC. As protein: CASSPGLAGPRRSEQYF.

This rearrangement joins TRBV4-1 to TRBJ2-5; 9 nucleotides match TRBD2. The CDR3 totals 18 residues. V was pared by 2 bases and J by 3 bases, with 13 bases of the junction left unmatched. The V gene's germline CDR1 is MGHRA and CDR2 YSYEKL. CDR3 protein: CASSQQPGTGGGEETQYF. The CDR3, as DNA: TGCGCCAGCAGCCAACAGCCCGGGACGGGCGGGGGGGAAGAGACCCAGTACTTC.

This chain uses TRBV7-9 with TRBJ2-4; 8 positions match TRBD2. The CDR3 is made up of 14 amino acids. CDR1 is SEHNR, CDR2 FQNEAQ, per germline (reference sequence). With V trimmed by 3 bases and J by 6 bases, 4 bases remained unmatched. In nucleotides, the CDR3 is TGTGCCAGCAGCTTGGAAGGGACTAGAAACATTCAGTACTTC. It translates to CASSLEGTRNIQYF.